This entry lists 25 T cell receptor beta chains sequenced from one sample in a study of T cell responses to AZD1222 COVID-19 vaccine. Generated by immunoSEQ multiplex PCR, the TCRdb table keeps only in-frame clones and is missing some. The repertoire holds under 70,000 clones, with around 80% as singletons. The sample here was peripheral blood, taken 28 days after the second AZD1222 dose. These receptor sequences come from an adult who received the AZD1222 COVID-19 vaccine.

The V gene is TRBV28, the J gene TRBJ2-1; D is tentatively TRBD1 or TRBD2 (5 bases each). This CDR3 has 15 amino acids. V was shortened by 3 bases and J by 8 bases, with 17 bases between the two germline ends. Per the germline V gene, CDR1 is MDHEN and CDR2 is SYDVKM. The CDR3 region has the DNA TGTGCCAGCAGTTTGAGGGGTGCAGGGTTAGATGAGCAGTTCTTC. This codes for CASSLRGAGLDEQFF.

This chain links TRBV7-9 with TRBJ1-5, with D uncertain. Per germline, CDR1 SEHNR and CDR2 FQNEAQ (reference sequence). V was cut by 5 bases and J by 2 bases, with 7 bases left in between. There are 13 residues in the CDR3. The DNA of the CDR3 is TGTGCCAGCAGCCCCAATGGCAATCAGCCCCAGCATTTT. Its translation: CASSPNGNQPQHF.

The rearrangement uses TRBV28 and TRBJ1-2; D possibly corresponds to TRBD1 (6 bases). The CDR3 loop spans 13 amino acids. The germline CDR1 and CDR2 sequences are MDHEN and SYDVKM. Trimming stripped 9 bases from V and 8 bases from J, with 19 bases between. The CDR3 reads CASKPTGFRGYTF. The CDR3 DNA is TGTGCCAGTAAGCCGACAGGCTTTAGGGGCTACACCTTC.

The chain joins TRBV21-1 to TRBJ2-7; the table's D call, TRBD1, has no DNA check behind it. TRBV21-1 is an annotated pseudogene. This CDR3 has 12 amino acids. The CDR3 loop is CATGTEAYEQYV. Here the CDR3 DNA reads TGTGCCACTGGGACAGAAGCGTACGAGCAGTACGTC.

This clone occurred once. The chain uses TRBV11-2 and TRBJ2-7, with no clear D. Per germline, CDR1 SGHAT and CDR2 FQNNGV. The CDR3 has 12 amino acids. V lost 4 bases, J lost 4 bases, and 8 bases lay in between. This chain's CDR3 is CASSSLPYEQYF. Written as DNA, the CDR3 is TGTGCCAGCAGCTCCCTACCTTACGAGCAGTACTTC. Looking up the rest from reference TRBV11-2 and TRBJ2-7 gives the full variable domain: EAGVAQSPRYKIIEKRQSVAFWCNPISGHATLYWYQQILGQGPKLLIQFQNNGVVDDSQLPKDRFSAERLKGVDSTLKIQPAKLEDSAVYLCASSSLPYEQYFGPGTRLTVT.

The V call is TRBV18, the J call TRBJ2-3, with TRBD1 matching 10 bases. J gave up 3 bases and V 3 bases, and 6 bases lay outside the gene matches. The CDR3 runs 16 residues. CDR1 KGHSH and CDR2 LQKENI come from the germline V gene. CDR3 bases: TGTGCCAGCTCACCGAATCCGGGACAGGGGACAGATACGCAGTATTTT. This codes for CASSPNPGQGTDTQYF.

This chain uses TRBV10-1 with TRBJ2-1, with a weak D call TRBD2 (7 bases). Per germline, CDR1 WNHNN and CDR2 SYGVQD (reference sequence). This CDR3 is 15 amino acids long. Trimming cost V 0 bases and J 3 bases, with 9 bases left between them. CDR3 sequence (DNA): TGCGCCAGCAGTGAGTCGCGGGGGCACTACAATGAGCAGTTCTTC. This sequence encodes CASSESRGHYNEQFF.

This clone was detected once. The rearrangement links TRBV24-1 to TRBJ2-5; TRBD1 is a possible D gene (5 bases). CDR3 length equals 16 residues. The germline V and J ends were trimmed by 4 bases and 3 bases, with 17 bases remaining between them. Germline V gene sequence: CDR1 KGHDR, CDR2 SFDVKD. The CDR3 DNA sequence: TGTGCCACCAGTGAGCTTCAGGGTCCTCGCAAAGAGACCCAGTACTTC. Translation: CATSELQGPRKETQYF.

J is TRBJ2-6 and V is TRBV5-1, with D possibly TRBD1 on 6 matching bases. The V end lost 1 base, the J end lost 1 base, and 15 bases lay between the germline ends. Germline V gene lookup returns CDR1 SGHRS and CDR2 YFSETQ. The length of the CDR3 is 18 residues. Written as DNA, the CDR3 is TGCGCCAGCAGCTTGTTGGGGGTAACAGGGTCTGGGGCCAACGTCCTGACTTTC. This sequence encodes CASSLLGVTGSGANVLTF.

The sample holds a few counts of this clone. The V call is TRBV19, the J call TRBJ1-4, with D uncertain. The V end was cut by 0 bases, the J end by 8 bases, with 19 bases between. This CDR3 has 17 amino acids. Germline assignment: CDR1 LNHDA and CDR2 SQIVND (reference sequence). CDR3 residues: CASSIDLEVYALEKLFF. For the CDR3, the DNA is TGTGCCAGTAGTATAGATCTCGAGGTCTACGCCCTAGAAAAACTGTTTTTT.

The J gene is TRBJ2-7, the V gene TRBV11-2; D is undetermined. The CDR3 length is 14 residues. Germline CDR1 SGHAT, CDR2 FQNNGV. Trimming cost V 1 base and J 0 bases, with 7 bases left between them. The chain's CDR3 is CASSLAVASYEQYF. The DNA for the CDR3 is TGTGCCAGCAGCTTAGCTGTCGCCTCCTACGAGCAGTACTTC.

The chain links TRBV5-5 to TRBJ1-6, with D hard to call. V shed 0 bases and J shed 5 bases, with 9 bases lying between them. Germline loops: CDR1 SGHKS, CDR2 YYEKEE (reference sequence). The CDR3 consists of 15 residues. The CDR3 nucleotides are TGTGCCAGCAGCTTGGCCACGGGAGATAATTCACCCCTCCACTTT. This encodes CASSLATGDNSPLHF. Variable domain in full (rest from reference TRBV5-5 and TRBJ1-6): DAGVTQSPTHLIKTRGQQVTLRCSPISGHKSVSWYQQVLGQGPQFIFQYYEKEERGRGNFPDRFSARQFPNYSSELNVNALLLGDSALYLCASSLATGDNSPLHFGNGTRLTVT.

The table lists this clone with a count of one. The chain links TRBV3-1 (or the pseudogene TRBV3-2) to TRBJ1-4, with TRBD1 identical over 8 bases. Germline assignment: CDR1 LGHDT and CDR2 YNNKEL (reference sequence). With V trimmed by 6 bases and J by 5 bases, 5 bases remained unmatched. This CDR3 region has 14 residues. The DNA of the CDR3 is TGTGCCAGCAGTTCCGGACAGGGAAATGAAAAACTGTTTTTT. This encodes CASSSGQGNEKLFF.

The rearrangement joins TRBV6-5 to TRBJ1-2; D is unclear. Germline V gene sequence: CDR1 MNHEY, CDR2 SVGAGI. The CDR3 is 14 amino acids. Trimming cost V 5 bases and J 0 bases, with 10 bases left between them. This chain's CDR3 is CASSTPDSNYGYTF. CDR3 bases: TGTGCCAGCAGTACCCCCGACTCTAACTATGGCTACACCTTC.

This chain uses TRBV29-1 with TRBJ1-1, with TRBD1 matching over 7 bases. The ends lost 6 bases at V and 1 base at J; junction bases unmatched: 5. CDR1 is SQVTM and CDR2 is ANQGSEA in the germline V gene. The CDR3 loop spans 13 amino acids. CDR3 DNA sequence: TGCAGCGTCTTGGGGGACAGGAACACTGAAGCTTTCTTT. It codes for CSVLGDRNTEAFF.

The chain uses TRBV6-2 or TRBV6-3 and TRBJ1-5; possibly TRBD1 for D (5 bases). V was trimmed by 6 bases and J by 0 bases, leaving 6 bases between them. The CDR3 is 13 residues long. In germline, CDR1 is MNHEY, CDR2 SVGEGT. The CDR3 spells CASSGHSNQPQHF. Here the CDR3 DNA reads TGTGCCAGCAGCGGACATAGCAATCAGCCCCAGCATTTT.

The V and J genes are TRBV19 and TRBJ1-2; 9 positions match TRBD1. J gave up 4 bases and V 4 bases, and 7 bases lay outside the gene matches. The CDR3 has 15 residues. Germline V gene sequence: CDR1 LNHDA, CDR2 SQIVND (reference sequence). The CDR3 DNA is TGTGCCAGTAGTACGGAGGACAGGGGAACCTATGGCTACACCTTC. This gives the protein CASSTEDRGTYGYTF.

CDR3 DNA sequence: TGTGCCAGCAGCCATTACACTCTAGCCAAAAACATTCAGTACTTC. The encoded protein is CASSHYTLAKNIQYF. The chain couples TRBV3-1 (or the pseudogene TRBV3-2) to TRBJ2-4; D is uncertain. Trimming removed 3 bases from V and 0 bases from J, with 9 bases in between. The CDR3 runs 15 residues. The germline gives CDR1 LGHDT, CDR2 YNNKEL (reference sequence).

This rearrangement joins TRBV19 to TRBJ2-2, with no clear D. The CDR3 runs to 14 residues. The V end was cut by 8 bases, the J end by 3 bases, with 13 bases between. Germline values: CDR1 LNHDA, CDR2 SQIVND (reference sequence). CDR3 in amino acids: CASSRGVDTGELFF. The DNA of the CDR3 is TGTGCCAGTTCCCGCGGTGTTGACACCGGGGAGCTGTTTTTT.

This clone has only a few counts. This chain connects TRBV10-3 to TRBJ2-6; D might be TRBD1 (5 bases). Germline CDR1 reads ENHRY; CDR2 reads SYGVKD. The CDR3 spans 15 residues. Trimming left V 7 bases short and J 0 bases short, with 10 bases between. The CDR3 sequence: CAITRGSSGANVLTF. The CDR3 bases are TGTGCCATCACTAGGGGAAGCTCTGGGGCCAACGTCCTGACTTTC.

Here the CDR3 DNA reads TGTGCCAGCAGCCAGGGACAGGCGAACACTGAAGCTTTCTTT. This gives the protein CASSQGQANTEAFF. The chain recombines TRBV7-3 with TRBJ1-1; 8 bases map to TRBD1. Germline lookup yields CDR1 SGHTA and CDR2 FQGTGA. This CDR3 spans 14 amino acids. With 5 bases clipped from V and 1 base from J, the junction kept 3 bases outside the gene matches. Full variable domain (remainder filled in from reference TRBV7-3 and TRBJ1-1): GAGVSQTPSNKVTEKGKYVELRCDPISGHTALYWYRQSLGQGPEFLIYFQGTGAADDSGLPNDRFFAVRPEGSVSTLKIQRTERGDSAVYLCASSQGQANTEAFFGQGTRLTVV.

The chain carries TRBV9 and TRBJ2-2, with D unresolved. Per the germline V gene, CDR1 is SGDLS and CDR2 is YYNGEE. The V end lost 4 bases, the J end lost 1 base, and 5 bases lay between the germline ends. The CDR3 contains 13 residues. The CDR3 DNA sequence: TGTGCCAGCAGCCCCGGGAACACCGGGGAGCTGTTTTTT. Its translation is CASSPGNTGELFF.

The chain employs TRBV6-1 and TRBJ2-7; D is unresolved. V dropped 1 base and J dropped 1 base, with 11 bases sitting between them. The V gene's germline CDR1 is MNHNS and CDR2 SASEGT. The CDR3 is 15 amino acids. The CDR3 bases are TGTGCCAGCAGTGAAGGGCTAGACCCATCCTACGAGCAGTACGTC. Protein: CASSEGLDPSYEQYV.

The rearrangement uses TRBV6-2 or TRBV6-3 and TRBJ1-6, with 9 bases identical to TRBD1. The V gene end was trimmed by 0 bases and the J gene end by 9 bases; junction bases not matched to a gene: 9. The CDR3 loop spans 17 amino acids. Germline CDR1 reads MNHEY; CDR2 reads SVGEGT. In nucleotides, the CDR3 is TGTGCCAGCAGTTACTCCTCCGGACAGGGGTTTGGTTCACCCCTCCACTTT. It is translated as CASSYSSGQGFGSPLHF.

V usage is TRBV7-8 and J usage is TRBJ1-4; D is unresolved. Looked up from germline, CDR1 is SGHVS and CDR2 is FQNEAQ. V lost 0 bases and J 7 bases, leaving 9 bases between the germline ends. This CDR3 spans 14 amino acids. This chain's CDR3 is CASSLAPAGEKLFF. The CDR3 DNA is TGTGCCAGCAGCTTAGCGCCGGCAGGTGAAAAACTGTTTTTT. Variable domain in full (rest from reference TRBV7-8 and TRBJ1-4): GAGVSQSPRYKVAKRGQDVALRCDPISGHVSLFWYQQALGQGPEFLTYFQNEAQLDKSGLPSDRFFAERPEGSVSTLKIQRTQQEDSAVYLCASSLAPAGEKLFFGSGTQLSVL.